This TCR beta chain was profiled in a study of shared clonotypes between healthy human individuals (TCRdb year 2020). For the wider study: The cohort comprised a couple of women and a few men aged 18 to 49 years. For each donor, three plates each were used for CD4 naive and CD4 memory, two plates were used for CD8 naive, and one plate was used for CD8 memory. The study deeply sequenced blood TCR repertoires of about five healthy adults to estimate repertoire size and the extent of clonotype sharing between individuals. Libraries were prepared and TCR repertoires were sequenced by different laboratories using diverse techniques, in order to increase sequencing depth and limit assay-specific biases. Per donor, leukapheresis produced somewhere between about 0.94 and 10 billion PBMCs. General conclusions and limits of the study: Higher generation probabilities were observed for clonotypes shared by all four sorted-subset donors than for non-shared clonotypes. Pairwise subsampling led to the expectation that sequencing depth would affect the degree of clonotype sharing among donors. Because the study included only a small number of donors, the genetic and exposure-history diversity represented was limited. Estimated clonotype richness was generally larger for naive than for memory subsets. Even with the large sequencing depth, rarefaction of the sorted-subset datasets indicated that sequencing was incomplete. Sharing across a few donors was observed for around 4.8% of naive CD4, 3% to 4% of naive CD8, over 2% of memory CD4, and around 0.44% of memory CD8 clonotypes. Sampling was restricted to blood, and TCR repertoires in tissues likely differ from the TCR repertoires found in blood.

TCR CDR3 regions were amplified from genomic DNA by multiplex PCR using the deep immunoSEQ assay. Genomic DNA extracted from each cell subset was distributed evenly over all wells of several immunoSEQ 96-well plates, and each plate served as one replicate. For sorted subsets, around 0.2 ug of genomic DNA, equivalent to roughly 30,000 T cell genomes, went into each replicate PCR. Purified libraries were measured with a Qubit 3.0 fluorometer, size-checked on a Bioanalyzer 2100, and measured again with the KAPA Library Quantification kit. Every immunoSEQ 96-well plate was sequenced on a separate single-read 150-cycle Illumina NextSeq 550 flow cell. The paper's processing steps were these. Because only junctional sequences without quality scores were contained in the immunoSEQ output, filtering matching that applied to full-length reads could not be performed. Sequences were annotated with PyIR, a Python wrapper for IgBLAST v1.9, and V/J genes and CDR3 were assigned using IMGT germline references. Reads were filtered out if the reads had weak V/J assignments (E-value above 1e-6), no CDR3, stop codons, out-of-frame junctions, or ambiguous translated residues. V3J clonotypes were defined as sequences sharing the same inferred V gene, J gene, and CDR3 amino acid sequence. Percentage overlap between repertoires was calculated by dividing the number of shared unique clonotypes by the size of the smaller repertoire. Richness of each repertoire was evaluated using RTK rarefaction, the Chao1 estimator, and Recon v2.1 estimates of unobserved clonotypes. Generation probabilities were computed with OLGA for all TCRbeta clonotypes obtained by the gDNA method from several donors. Here the immuneACCESS table is served through TCRdb, limited to in-frame sequences with V and J called. Missing clones are a known gap in these copies; in checked studies unresolved V genes cover under half, and the rest lacks a known reason. That table furnishes V, J and clone size, whereas the DNA furnished D and trimming. The sample table holds roughly 2 million clones, of which about 95% were seen once. About 1.1% of the sample is in the top ten clones.

On this clone: Its antigen specificity is not known. No per-base quality is available; no much larger clone lies one base away.

CD8 naive samples were obtained by positive selection for CCR7 among CD45RO-negative cells, yielding a CD45RA+CCR7+ population from which TemRA cells were excluded. Donors were healthy HIV-negative adults with no recently reported acute infections or vaccinations. Every donor was a Caucasian adult living in Nashville, Tennessee, USA. Blood was obtained by leukapheresis, after which PBMCs were separated by Ficoll-Histopaque density gradient centrifugation and cryopreserved in liquid nitrogen vapor phase. Purity and quantity of every magnetically sorted T cell population were checked by analytical flow cytometry. Genomic DNA was isolated from every sorted fraction and measured by UV absorbance on a Nanodrop 2000c. The CDR3, cysteine through phenylalanine, is 15 amino acids long. Only the CDR3 DNA is retained, 45 bases long and in frame from the first base. V is reduced by 5 bases and J by 5 bases, leaving a spacing of 18 bases between them. The germline V gene (reference sequence) gives CDR1 as SEHNR and CDR2 as FQNEAQ.

The TCR originated in a man aged 18 to 30 in good health. The sequence joins TRBV7-9 to TRBJ2-5, with an unclear D gene assignment. The sequenced sample was naive CD8+ T cells sorted from blood. In light of the paper, this sample's cell subset or site label describes: CD45RA+CCR7+. The DNA reads TGTGCCAGCAGCCTTGGGTCGGATCTAGAGGAGACCCAGTACTTC. This is translated as CASSLGSDLEETQYF.